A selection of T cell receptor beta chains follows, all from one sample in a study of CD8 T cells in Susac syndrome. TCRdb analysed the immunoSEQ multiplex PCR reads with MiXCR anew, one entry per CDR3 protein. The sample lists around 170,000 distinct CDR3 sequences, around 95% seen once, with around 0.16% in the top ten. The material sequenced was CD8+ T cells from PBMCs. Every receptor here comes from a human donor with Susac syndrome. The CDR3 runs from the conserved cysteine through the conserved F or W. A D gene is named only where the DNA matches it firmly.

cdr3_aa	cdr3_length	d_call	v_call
CASSLSRGYNEQFF	14	NA	TRBV12-3/TRBV12-4
CASSLVPAGLALYEQYF	17	TRBD2	TRBV7-9
CSARESGLTDTQYF	14	NA	TRBV20-1
CATSLGQGGYEQYF	14	TRBD1	TRBV24-1
CASSLIGTLLDYEQYF	16	NA	TRBV28
CASSARGGADPGELFF	16	TRBD2	TRBV9
CASSSPHTGELFF	13	NA	TRBV27
CASRAGPYGGNTEAFF	16	NA	TRBV7-2
CASSLTGPNQPQHF	14	TRBD1	TRBV4-2
CASSPGQGLSPLHF	14	NA	TRBV27
CASSLTRYYEQYF	13	NA	TRBV27
CASSLASGKYEQYF	14	TRBD2	TRBV27
CSATRDTTEKLFF	13	NA	TRBV20-1
CASSSGGMAGYTF	13	NA	TRBV9
CAISEATGVYEQYF	14	NA	TRBV10-3
CASSPGQFSYNEQFF	15	TRBD1	TRBV5-1
CASSQQHLTEAFF	13	NA	TRBV6-2/TRBV6-3
CSAETSGNVYEQYF	14	TRBD2	TRBV20-1
CASSLDGTAEAFF	13	NA	TRBV7-2
CASSYPAGNEQYF	13	TRBD2	TRBV6-5
CASSEVGTGTAGFYEQYF	18	TRBD1	TRBV2
CASSPFLGQGSYEQYF	16	TRBD1	TRBV19
CASSLGLAGAGEQFF	15	TRBD2	TRBV27
CASTPQVPRPANLEQFF	17	NA	TRBV28
CASSKTEHRETQYF	14	NA	TRBV13
CASGLSNEQFF	11	NA	TRBV12-5
CASSVTGGAYNEQFF	15	TRBD1	TRBV5-1
CATSDNEVTGELFF	14	NA	TRBV24-1
CASSLAASGGRRTDTQYF	18	TRBD2	TRBV11-2
CASSADRGLDTEAFF	15	TRBD1	TRBV28
CASSFATTAYEQYF	14	NA	TRBV5-6
CASSQVGGGPYEQYF	15	TRBD2	TRBV3-1
CSARGLAGVGGELFF	15	TRBD2	TRBV20-1
CASSLLARRAFF	12	NA	TRBV5-8
CASSLSPYNEQFF	13	NA	TRBV27
CASSQEGHATNEKLFF	16	NA	TRBV4-2
CASSESRLSAVQYF	14	NA	TRBV25-1
CASSPPISRQVGNTIYF	17	NA	TRBV7-9
CAWSVGVSYEQYF	13	NA	TRBV30
CASSQTQPPLRGVVDTQYF	19	TRBD2	TRBV4-1
CSVERSGDTEAFF	13	NA	TRBV29-1